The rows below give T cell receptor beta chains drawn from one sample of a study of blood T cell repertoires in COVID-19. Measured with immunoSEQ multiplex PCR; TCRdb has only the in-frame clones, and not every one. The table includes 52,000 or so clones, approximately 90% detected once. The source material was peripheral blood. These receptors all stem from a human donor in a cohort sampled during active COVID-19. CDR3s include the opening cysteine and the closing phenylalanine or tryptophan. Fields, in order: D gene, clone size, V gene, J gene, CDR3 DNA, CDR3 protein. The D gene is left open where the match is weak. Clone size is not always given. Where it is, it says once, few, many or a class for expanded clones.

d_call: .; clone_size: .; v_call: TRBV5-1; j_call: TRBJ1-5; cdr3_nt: TGCGCCAGCAGCTTATTTCCCGATCAGCCCCAGCATTTT; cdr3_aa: CASSLFPDQPQHF
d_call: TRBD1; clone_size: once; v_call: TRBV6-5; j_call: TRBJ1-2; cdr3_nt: TGTGCCAGCAGCCGGGACAGACTGGATTATGGCTACACCTTC; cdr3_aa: CASSRDRLDYGYTF
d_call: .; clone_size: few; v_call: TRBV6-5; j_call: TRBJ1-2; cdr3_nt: TGTGCCAGCAGTTCCAATCCGGGATCCATAAGTAGTGGCTACACCTTC; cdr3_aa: CASSSNPGSISSGYTF
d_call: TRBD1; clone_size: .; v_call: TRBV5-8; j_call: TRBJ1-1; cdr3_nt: TGTGCCAGCAGCTTTGCCGGGACAGCACCTGAAGCTTTCTTT; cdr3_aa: CASSFAGTAPEAFF
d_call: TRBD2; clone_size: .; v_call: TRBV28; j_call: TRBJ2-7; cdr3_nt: TGTGCCAGCAGTCAAACGGGACTAAGGTACGAGCAGTACTTC; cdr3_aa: CASSQTGLRYEQYF
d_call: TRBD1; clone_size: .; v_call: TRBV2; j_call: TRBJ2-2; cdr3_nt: TGTGCCAGCAGTAGGACAGGGGGAAACACCGGGGAGCTGTTTTTT; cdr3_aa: CASSRTGGNTGELFF
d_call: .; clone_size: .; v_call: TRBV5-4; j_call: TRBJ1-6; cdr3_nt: TGTGCCAGCAGCTCCGGTATTGAGAGCTCCTATAATTCACCCCTCCACTTT; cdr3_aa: CASSSGIESSYNSPLHF
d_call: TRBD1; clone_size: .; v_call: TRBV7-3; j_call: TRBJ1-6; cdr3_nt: TGTGCCAGCAGCTTACAGGGGGACTATAATTCACCCCTCCACTTT; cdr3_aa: CASSLQGDYNSPLHF
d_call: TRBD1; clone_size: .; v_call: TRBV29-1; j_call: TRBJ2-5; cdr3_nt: TGCAGCGTAGCAGGGACAGGGGGTTTTTCGGAGACCCAGTACTTC; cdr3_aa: CSVAGTGGFSETQYF
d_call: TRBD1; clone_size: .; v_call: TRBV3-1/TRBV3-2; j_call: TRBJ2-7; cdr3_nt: TGTGCCAGCAGCCCGGACAGGGGGTACGAGCAGTACTTC; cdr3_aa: CASSPDRGYEQYF
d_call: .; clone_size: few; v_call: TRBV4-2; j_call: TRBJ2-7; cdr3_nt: TGTGCCAGCAGCCGCGGGGACCCCTCAGTCTACGAGCAGTACTTC; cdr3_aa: CASSRGDPSVYEQYF
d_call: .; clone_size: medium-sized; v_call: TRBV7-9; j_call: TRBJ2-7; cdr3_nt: TGTGCCAGCAGCACAGGCTACGAGCAGTACTTC; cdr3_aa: CASSTGYEQYF
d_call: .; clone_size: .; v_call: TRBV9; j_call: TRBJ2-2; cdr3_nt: TGTGCCAGCAGCGTAGCAGCGAACACCGGGGAGCTGTTTTTT; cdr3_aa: CASSVAANTGELFF
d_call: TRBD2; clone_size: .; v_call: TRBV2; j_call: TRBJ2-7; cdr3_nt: TGTGCCAGCAGAGGGACTAGCGGGAGGGCCTACGAGCAGTACTTC; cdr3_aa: CASRGTSGRAYEQYF
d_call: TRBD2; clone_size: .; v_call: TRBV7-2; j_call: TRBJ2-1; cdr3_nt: TGTGCCAGCAGCTTGGGACTAGCGATCTACAATGAGCAGTTCTTC; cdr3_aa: CASSLGLAIYNEQFF
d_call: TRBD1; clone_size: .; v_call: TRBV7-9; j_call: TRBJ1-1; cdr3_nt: TGTGCCAGCAGACGGGGACAGATGAACACTGAAGCTTTCTTT; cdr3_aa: CASRRGQMNTEAFF
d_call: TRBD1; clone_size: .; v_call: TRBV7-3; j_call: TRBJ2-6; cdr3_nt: TGTGCCAGCGGGACAGGGGCGGGGGCCAACGTCCTGACTTTC; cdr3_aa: CASGTGAGANVLTF
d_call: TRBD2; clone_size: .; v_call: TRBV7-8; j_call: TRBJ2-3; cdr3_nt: TGTGCCAGCAGCCCCGGTTCGGCGGGCCTAGCGGGGGAACAGTATTTT; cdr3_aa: CASSPGSAGLAGEQYF
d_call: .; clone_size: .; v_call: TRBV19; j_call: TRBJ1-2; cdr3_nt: TGTGCCAGTAGTGCAGGGGTTTCTGGCTACACCTTC; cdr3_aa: CASSAGVSGYTF
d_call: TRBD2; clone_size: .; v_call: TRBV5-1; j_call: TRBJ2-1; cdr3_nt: TGCGCCAGCAGCTTGGCCCCGACTAGCGGGAGGCATGAGCAGTTCTTC; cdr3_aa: CASSLAPTSGRHEQFF
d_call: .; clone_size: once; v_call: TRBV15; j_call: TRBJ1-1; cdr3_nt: TGTGCCACCAGCCAGACAGCGAACACTGAAGCTTTCTTT; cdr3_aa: CATSQTANTEAFF
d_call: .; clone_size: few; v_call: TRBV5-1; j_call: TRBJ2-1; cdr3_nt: TGCGCCAGCAGCTTCGACAACTACAATGAGCAGTTCTTC; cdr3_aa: CASSFDNYNEQFF
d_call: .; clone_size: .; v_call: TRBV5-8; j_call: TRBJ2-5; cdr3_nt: TGTGCCAGCAGCTTATCCGGTCCAGAGACCCAGTACTTC; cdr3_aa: CASSLSGPETQYF
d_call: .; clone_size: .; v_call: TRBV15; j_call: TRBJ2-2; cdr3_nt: TGTGCCACCAGCAGAGCTTCCGGGGAGCTGTTTTTT; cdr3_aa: CATSRASGELFF
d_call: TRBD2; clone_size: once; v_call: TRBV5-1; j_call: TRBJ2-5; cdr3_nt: TGCGCCAGCAGCGGGCAGGGACTAGTCACCGAGACCCAGTACTTC; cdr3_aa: CASSGQGLVTETQYF
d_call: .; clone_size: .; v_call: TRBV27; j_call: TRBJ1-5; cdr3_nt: TGTGCCACCAAGCCGGGAGCTTATAGCAATCAGCCCCAGCATTTT; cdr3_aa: CATKPGAYSNQPQHF
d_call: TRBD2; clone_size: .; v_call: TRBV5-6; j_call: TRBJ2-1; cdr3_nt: TGTGCCAGCAGCTCCGGACTAGCGGGAGGTGGTGAGCAGTTCTTC; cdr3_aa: CASSSGLAGGGEQFF
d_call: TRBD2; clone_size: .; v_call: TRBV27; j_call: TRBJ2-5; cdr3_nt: TGTGCCAGCACCCCCCGGGGACTAGCCCAAGGGACCCAGTACTTC; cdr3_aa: CASTPRGLAQGTQYF
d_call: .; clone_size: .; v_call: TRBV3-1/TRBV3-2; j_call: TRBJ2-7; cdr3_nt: TGTGCCAGCAGCCCCGGGACACCGGGCTACGAGCAGTACTTC; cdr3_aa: CASSPGTPGYEQYF
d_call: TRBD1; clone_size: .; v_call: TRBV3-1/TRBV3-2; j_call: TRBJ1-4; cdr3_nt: TGTGCCAGCAGCCCCCGGACAGGCTTCGGCGATGCTAATGAAAAACTGTTTTTT; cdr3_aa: CASSPRTGFGDANEKLFF
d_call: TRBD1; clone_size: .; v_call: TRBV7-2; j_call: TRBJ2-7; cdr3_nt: TGTGCCAGCAGCTTAATGGGACAGGGGGCTAGCGAGCAGTACTTC; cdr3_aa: CASSLMGQGASEQYF
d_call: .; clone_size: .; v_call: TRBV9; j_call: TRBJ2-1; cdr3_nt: TGTGCCAGCAGCCCTAACTGGGGGGATGAGCAGTTCTTC; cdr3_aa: CASSPNWGDEQFF
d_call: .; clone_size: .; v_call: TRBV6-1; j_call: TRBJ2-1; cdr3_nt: TGTGCCAGCAGTGAACTCTCAGCGGGTGCGAATGAGCAGTTCTTC; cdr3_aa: CASSELSAGANEQFF
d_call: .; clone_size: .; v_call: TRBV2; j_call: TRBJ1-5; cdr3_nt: TGTGCCAGCAGTGGTACGGGGAGCGATCAGCCCCAGCATTTT; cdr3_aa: CASSGTGSDQPQHF
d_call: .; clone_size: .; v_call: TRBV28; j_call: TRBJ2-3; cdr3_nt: TGTGCCAGCCACTCCCGCGGCACAGATACGCAGTATTTT; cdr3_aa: CASHSRGTDTQYF
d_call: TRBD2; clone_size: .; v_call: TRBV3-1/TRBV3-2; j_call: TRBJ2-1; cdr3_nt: TGTGCCAGCAGCCTTCGCGGGGGGCAATACAATGAGCAGTTCTTC; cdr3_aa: CASSLRGGQYNEQFF
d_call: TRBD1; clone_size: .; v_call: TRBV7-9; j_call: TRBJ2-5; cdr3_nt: TGTGCCAGCAGGAGGGACAGCCTCTTGGGGACCCAGTACTTC; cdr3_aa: CASRRDSLLGTQYF
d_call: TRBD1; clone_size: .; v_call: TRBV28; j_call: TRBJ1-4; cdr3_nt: TGTGCCAGCAGCGCCAACAGGGGGCGGAGTGAAAAACTGTTTTTT; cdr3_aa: CASSANRGRSEKLFF
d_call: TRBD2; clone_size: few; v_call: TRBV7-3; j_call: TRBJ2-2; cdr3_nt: TGTGCCAGCTCTGCGGGGGGCAGCACCGGGGAGCTGTTTTTT; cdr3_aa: CASSAGGSTGELFF
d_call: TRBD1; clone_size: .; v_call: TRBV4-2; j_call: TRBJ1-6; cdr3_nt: TGTGCCAGCAGCCCCAGGACAGGGGCCACAACTTATAATTCACCCCTCCACTTT; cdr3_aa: CASSPRTGATTYNSPLHF
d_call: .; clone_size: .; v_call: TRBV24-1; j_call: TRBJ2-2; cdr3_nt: TGTGCCACCAGGGCCCGCACCGGGGAGCTGTTTTTT; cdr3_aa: CATRARTGELFF
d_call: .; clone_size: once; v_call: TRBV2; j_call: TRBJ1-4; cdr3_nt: TGTGCCAGCAGTGTGAGGGCTAATGAAAAACTGTTTTTT; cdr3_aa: CASSVRANEKLFF
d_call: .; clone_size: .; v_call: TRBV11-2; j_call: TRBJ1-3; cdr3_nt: TGTGCCAGCAGCTTAGTTGGGAGTTCTGGAAACACCATATATTTT; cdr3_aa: CASSLVGSSGNTIYF
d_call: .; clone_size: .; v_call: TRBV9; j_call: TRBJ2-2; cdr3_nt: TGTGCCAGCAGCGTAGTCAGGGCGGGCGGGGGCCTAAACACCGGGGAGCTGTTTTTT; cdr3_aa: CASSVVRAGGGLNTGELFF
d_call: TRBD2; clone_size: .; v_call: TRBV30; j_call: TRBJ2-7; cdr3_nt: TGTGCCTGGAGTGGATATACCGGTGGGACTAGGTCTAACGAGCAGTACTTC; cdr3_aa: CAWSGYTGGTRSNEQYF
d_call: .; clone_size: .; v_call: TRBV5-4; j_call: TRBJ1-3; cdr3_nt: TGTGCCAGCAGCTTGACAGGCTCTGGAAACACCATATATTTT; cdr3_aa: CASSLTGSGNTIYF
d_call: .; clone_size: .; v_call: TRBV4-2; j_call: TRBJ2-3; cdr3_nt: TGTGCCAGCAGCCAAGATTATCAGCGGGCTAGCACAGATACGCAGTATTTT; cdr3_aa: CASSQDYQRASTDTQYF
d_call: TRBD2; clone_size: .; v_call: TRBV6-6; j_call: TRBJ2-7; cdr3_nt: TGTGCCAGCAGTTACGGCGGGGGAGCCTACGAGCAGTACTTC; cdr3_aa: CASSYGGGAYEQYF
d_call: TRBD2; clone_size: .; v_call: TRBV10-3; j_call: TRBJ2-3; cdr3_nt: TGTGCCATCAGTGATTTCGGACTAGCGGGGGACTCGGAGTTT; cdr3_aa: CAISDFGLAGDSEF